The rows below give T cell receptor beta chains drawn from one sample of a study of cytomegalovirus exposure and HLA in healthy donors. TCRdb's copy holds only in-frame clones and misses some; the assay was immunoSEQ multiplex PCR. This sample has over 150,000 clones, with approximately 80% found just once. Sample: PBMCs. Receptors originate from a male donor in good health and CMV-seropositive. Both conserved end residues are part of each CDR3. The order of the fields is CDR3 length, J gene, clone size, D gene, V gene, CDR3 protein, CDR3 DNA. A D gene is named only where the DNA matches it firmly. A row's size may be missing; if present it is once, few, many or a size class.

15,TRBJ1-2,.,.,TRBV7-2,CASSPKFGKEDGYTF,TGTGCCAGCAGCCCCAAGTTCGGGAAAGAGGATGGCTACACCTTC
16,TRBJ1-1,.,.,TRBV27,CASSFRQGRTGTEAFF,TGTGCCAGCAGTTTCAGGCAGGGAAGAACGGGCACTGAAGCTTTCTTT
15,TRBJ2-5,.,.,TRBV15,CATSSTRGYQETQYF,TGTGCCACCAGCAGCACCAGGGGCTACCAAGAGACCCAGTACTTC
16,TRBJ1-1,.,.,TRBV14,CASSLRGGVMNTEAFF,TGTGCCAGCAGCCTGCGGGGGGGAGTCATGAACACTGAAGCTTTCTTT
11,TRBJ1-1,few,TRBD1,TRBV6-5,CASRQGVEAFF,TGTGCCAGCAGACAGGGGGTTGAAGCTTTCTTT
15,TRBJ2-5,.,.,TRBV30,CAWSGVRGRKETQYF,TGTGCCTGGAGTGGGGTCAGGGGTAGAAAAGAGACCCAGTACTTC
12,TRBJ1-1,.,TRBD1,TRBV29-1,CSGGTVNTEAFF,TGCAGCGGAGGGACAGTGAACACTGAAGCTTTCTTT
15,TRBJ2-7,.,TRBD1,TRBV14,CASSRWGTGSYEQYF,TGTGCCAGCAGCAGATGGGGGACAGGGAGCTACGAGCAGTACTTC
15,TRBJ2-7,.,.,TRBV13,CASSLRGRGTYEQYF,TGTGCCAGCAGCCTCCGGGGGCGGGGGACCTACGAGCAGTACTTC
13,TRBJ2-7,.,.,TRBV2,CASSGDSSYEQYF,TGTGCCAGCTCGGGGGACAGCTCCTACGAGCAGTACTTC
11,TRBJ1-6,.,.,TRBV30,CAWSSGGPLHF,TGTGCCTGGAGTTCGGGAGGGCCCCTCCACTTT
16,TRBJ2-2,.,TRBD1,TRBV5-1,CASSNRDRVGSGELFF,TGCGCCAGCAGCAACCGGGACAGGGTAGGGTCCGGGGAGCTGTTTTTT
13,TRBJ1-5,.,.,TRBV30,CAWSVSGNQPQHF,TGTGCCTGGAGTGTATCCGGCAATCAGCCCCAGCATTTT
14,TRBJ2-1,.,.,TRBV4-1,CASSLPGSFDEQFF,TGCGCCAGCAGCCTACCTGGTAGCTTCGATGAGCAGTTCTTC
13,TRBJ2-1,once,TRBD2,TRBV29-1,CSVGASGVNEQFF,TGCAGCGTTGGCGCTAGCGGGGTGAATGAGCAGTTCTTC
14,TRBJ1-3,.,.,TRBV7-9,CASSQGGSGNTIYF,TGTGCCAGCAGCCAAGGGGGCTCTGGAAACACCATATATTTT
15,TRBJ2-7,.,.,TRBV9,CASSPPRAGPGEQYF,TGTGCCAGCAGCCCACCCCGAGCGGGCCCAGGGGAGCAGTACTTC
10,TRBJ1-1,few,.,TRBV19,CASSIAEAFF,TGTGCCAGTAGTATCGCTGAAGCTTTCTTT
16,TRBJ1-1,.,.,TRBV5-1,CASSQIPGARDTEAFF,TGCGCCAGCAGCCAGATCCCAGGGGCGCGGGACACTGAAGCTTTCTTT
18,TRBJ2-1,.,TRBD1,TRBV7-9,CASSGGGAGQGTYNEQFF,TGTGCCAGCAGCGGGGGGGGAGCCGGACAGGGGACCTACAATGAGCAGTTCTTC
17,TRBJ1-6,.,.,TRBV30,CAWSVRGKSSYNSPLHF,TGTGCCTGGAGTGTACGAGGGAAGAGCTCCTATAATTCACCCCTCCACTTT
21,TRBJ2-3,.,TRBD2,TRBV13,CASSLEGLGEAGGPKRDTQYF,TGTGCCAGCAGCTTAGAAGGCTTGGGCGAAGCGGGGGGGCCGAAGCGTGATACGCAGTATTTT
14,TRBJ2-1,.,.,TRBV18,CASSPPRSYNEQFF,TGTGCCAGCTCACCTCCCCGGTCCTACAATGAGCAGTTCTTC
15,TRBJ2-5,once,TRBD2,TRBV30,CAWSVLAGGPETQYF,TGTGCCTGGAGTGTACTAGCGGGGGGGCCGGAGACCCAGTACTTC
15,TRBJ2-7,.,TRBD1,TRBV27,CASSLNYRGFYEQYF,TGTGCCAGCAGTTTAAATTACAGGGGGTTCTACGAGCAGTACTTC
17,TRBJ1-5,once,.,TRBV28,CASSSTGTSDSNQPQHF,TGTGCCAGCAGTTCCACAGGGACCTCCGATAGCAATCAGCCCCAGCATTTT
17,TRBJ1-2,.,.,TRBV27,CASSSTLARGARYGYTF,TGTGCCAGCAGTTCCACCCTCGCCCGGGGGGCGCGGTATGGCTACACCTTC
13,TRBJ1-2,once,.,TRBV6-1,CASSELGESGYTF,TGTGCCAGCAGTGAACTAGGGGAAAGTGGCTACACCTTC
14,TRBJ1-5,few,.,TRBV2,CASTEQYSNQPQHF,TGTGCCAGCACGGAACAGTATAGCAATCAGCCCCAGCATTTT
15,TRBJ1-1,few,.,TRBV6-1,CASSEFPGPNTEAFF,TGTGCCAGCAGTGAATTTCCAGGGCCAAACACTGAAGCTTTCTTT
14,TRBJ2-1,.,.,TRBV5-1,CASSLAGAHNEQFF,TGCGCCAGCAGCTTGGCAGGGGCTCACAATGAGCAGTTCTTC
15,TRBJ2-2,.,TRBD2,TRBV2,CASRATSGNTGELFF,TGTGCCAGCAGGGCGACTAGCGGAAACACCGGGGAGCTGTTTTTT
19,TRBJ1-2,.,TRBD1,TRBV4-2,CASSQAGQPHTGANYGYTF,TGTGCCAGCAGCCAAGCCGGACAGCCCCACACAGGGGCAAACTATGGCTACACCTTC
17,TRBJ1-4,.,.,TRBV27,CASSVTPDSPLLEKLFF,TGTGCCAGCAGTGTAACCCCTGACAGTCCCTTGCTGGAAAAACTGTTTTTT
14,TRBJ2-5,.,.,TRBV7-7,CASSRGASPGTQYF,TGTGCTAGCAGCAGGGGCGCCTCGCCGGGGACCCAGTACTTC
15,TRBJ1-6,.,.,TRBV7-9,CASSSFRGGRSPLHF,TGTGCCAGCAGCTCCTTTAGGGGGGGCAGGTCACCCCTCCACTTT
16,TRBJ2-1,.,TRBD2,TRBV18,CASILGSGGRYNEQFF,TGTGCCAGCATTCTGGGTAGCGGGGGCCGATACAATGAGCAGTTCTTC
14,TRBJ1-1,.,TRBD1,TRBV25-1,CASSQDREFDEAFF,TGTGCCAGCAGCCAGGACAGGGAGTTTGATGAAGCTTTCTTT
16,TRBJ1-3,.,.,TRBV19,CASSIATGTAGNTIYF,TGTGCCAGTAGTATAGCAACAGGCACGGCTGGAAACACCATATATTTT